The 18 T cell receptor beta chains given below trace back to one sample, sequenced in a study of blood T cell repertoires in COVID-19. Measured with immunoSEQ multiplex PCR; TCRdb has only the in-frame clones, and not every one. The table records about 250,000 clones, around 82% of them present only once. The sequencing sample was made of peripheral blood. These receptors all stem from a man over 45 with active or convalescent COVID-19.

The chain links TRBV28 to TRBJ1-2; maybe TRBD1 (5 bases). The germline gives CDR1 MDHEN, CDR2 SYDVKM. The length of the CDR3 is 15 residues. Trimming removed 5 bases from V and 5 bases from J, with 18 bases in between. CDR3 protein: CASSPQGIGGYGYTF. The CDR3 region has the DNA TGTGCCAGCAGTCCTCAGGGTATTGGTGGGTATGGCTACACCTTC.

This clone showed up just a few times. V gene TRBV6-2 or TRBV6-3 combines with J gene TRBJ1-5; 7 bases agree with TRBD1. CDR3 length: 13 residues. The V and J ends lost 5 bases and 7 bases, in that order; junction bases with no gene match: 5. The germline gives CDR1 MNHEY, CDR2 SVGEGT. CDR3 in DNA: TGTGCCAGCAGTGGGGACAGACGGCAGCCCCAGCATTTT. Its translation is CASSGDRRQPQHF.

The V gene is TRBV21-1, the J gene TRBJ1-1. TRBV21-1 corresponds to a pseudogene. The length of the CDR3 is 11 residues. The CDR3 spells CASSNLTEAFF. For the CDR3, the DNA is TGTGCCAGCAGCAACCTCACTGAAGCTTTCTTT.

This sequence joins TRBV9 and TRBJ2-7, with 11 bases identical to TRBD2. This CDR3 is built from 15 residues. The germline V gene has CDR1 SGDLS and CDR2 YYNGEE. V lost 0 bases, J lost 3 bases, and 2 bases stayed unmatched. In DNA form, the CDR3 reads TGTGCCAGCAGCGTAGGAACTAGCGGGGGCTACGAGCAGTACTTC. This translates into CASSVGTSGGYEQYF.

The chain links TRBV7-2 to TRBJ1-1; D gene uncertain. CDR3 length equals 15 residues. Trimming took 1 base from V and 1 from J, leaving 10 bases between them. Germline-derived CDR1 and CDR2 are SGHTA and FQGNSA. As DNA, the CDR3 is TGTGCCAGCAGCTTAGTGCCGGGAGGGAACACTGAAGCTTTCTTT. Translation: CASSLVPGGNTEAFF.

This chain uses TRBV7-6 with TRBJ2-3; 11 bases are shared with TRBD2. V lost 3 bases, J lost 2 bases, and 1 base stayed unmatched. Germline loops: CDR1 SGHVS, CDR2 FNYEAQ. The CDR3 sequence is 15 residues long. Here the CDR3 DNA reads TGTGCCAGCAGCTTTAGCGGGGGGGACACAGATACGCAGTATTTT. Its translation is CASSFSGGDTDTQYF. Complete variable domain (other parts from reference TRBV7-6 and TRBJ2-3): GAGVSQSPRYKVTKRGQDVALRCDPISGHVSLYWYRQALGQGPEFLTYFNYEAQQDKSGLPNDRFSAERPEGSISTLTIQRTEQRDSAMYRCASSFSGGDTDTQYFGPGTRLTVL.

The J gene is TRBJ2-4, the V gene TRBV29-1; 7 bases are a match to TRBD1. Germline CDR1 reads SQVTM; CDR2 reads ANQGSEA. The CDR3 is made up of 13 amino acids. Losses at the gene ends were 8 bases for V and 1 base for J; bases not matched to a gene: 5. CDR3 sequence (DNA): TGCAGCTCACTGGACAGGGCCAAAAACATTCAGTACTTC. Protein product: CSSLDRAKNIQYF.

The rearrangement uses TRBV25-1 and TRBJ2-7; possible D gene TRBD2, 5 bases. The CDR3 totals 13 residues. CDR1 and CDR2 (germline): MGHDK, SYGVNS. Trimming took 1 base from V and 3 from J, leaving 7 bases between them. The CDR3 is CASSEWGVYEQYF. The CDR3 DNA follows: TGTGCCAGCAGTGAATGGGGAGTCTACGAGCAGTACTTC.

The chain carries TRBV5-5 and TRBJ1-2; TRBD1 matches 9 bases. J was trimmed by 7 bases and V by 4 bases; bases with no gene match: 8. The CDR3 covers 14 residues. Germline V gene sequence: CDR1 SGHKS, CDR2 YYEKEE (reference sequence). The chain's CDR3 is CASSLGTGRGGYTF. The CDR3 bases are TGTGCCAGCAGCCTTGGGACAGGGAGGGGTGGCTACACCTTC.

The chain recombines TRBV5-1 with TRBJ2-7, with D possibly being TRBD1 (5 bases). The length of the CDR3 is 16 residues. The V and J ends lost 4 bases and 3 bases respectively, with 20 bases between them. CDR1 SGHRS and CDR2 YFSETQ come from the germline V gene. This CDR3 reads CASSNPAGSGGYEQYF. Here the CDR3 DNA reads TGCGCCAGCAGCAACCCGGCAGGGTCTGGTGGCTACGAGCAGTACTTC.

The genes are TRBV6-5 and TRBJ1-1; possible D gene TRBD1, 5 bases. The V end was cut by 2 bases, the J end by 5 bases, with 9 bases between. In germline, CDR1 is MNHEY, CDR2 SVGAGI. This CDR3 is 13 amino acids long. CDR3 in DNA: TGTGCCAGCAGTTACAAAAGGGGAACTGAAGCTTTCTTT. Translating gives CASSYKRGTEAFF.

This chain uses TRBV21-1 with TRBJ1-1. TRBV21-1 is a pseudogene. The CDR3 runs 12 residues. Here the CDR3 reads CASSAPEGEAFF. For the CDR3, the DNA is TGTGCCAGCAGCGCCCCCGAGGGTGAAGCTTTCTTT.

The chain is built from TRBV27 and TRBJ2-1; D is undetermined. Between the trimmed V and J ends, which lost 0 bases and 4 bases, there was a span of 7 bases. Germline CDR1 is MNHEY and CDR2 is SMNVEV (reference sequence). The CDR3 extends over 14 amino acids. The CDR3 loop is CASSLSQAYNEQFF. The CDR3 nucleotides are TGTGCCAGCAGTTTATCGCAGGCTTACAATGAGCAGTTCTTC.

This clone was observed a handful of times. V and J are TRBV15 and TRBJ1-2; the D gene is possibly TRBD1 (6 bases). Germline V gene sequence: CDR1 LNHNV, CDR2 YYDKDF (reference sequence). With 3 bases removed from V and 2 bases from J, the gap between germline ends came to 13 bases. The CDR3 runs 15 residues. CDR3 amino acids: CATSSGGRGNYGYTF. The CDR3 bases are TGTGCCACCAGCAGCGGGGGGCGGGGGAACTATGGCTACACCTTC.

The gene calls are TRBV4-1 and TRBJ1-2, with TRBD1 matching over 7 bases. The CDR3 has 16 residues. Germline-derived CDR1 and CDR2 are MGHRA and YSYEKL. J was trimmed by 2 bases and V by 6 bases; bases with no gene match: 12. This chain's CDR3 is CASSHTDRERNYGYTF. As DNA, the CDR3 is TGCGCCAGCAGTCACACTGACAGGGAGAGGAACTATGGCTACACCTTC.

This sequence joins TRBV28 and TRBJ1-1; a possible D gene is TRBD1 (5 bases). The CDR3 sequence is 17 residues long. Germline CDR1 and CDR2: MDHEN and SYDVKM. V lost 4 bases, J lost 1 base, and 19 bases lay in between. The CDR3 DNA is TGTGCCAGCAGTTCCCTGGTCGACAGCATAAAGAACACTGAAGCTTTCTTT. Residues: CASSSLVDSIKNTEAFF. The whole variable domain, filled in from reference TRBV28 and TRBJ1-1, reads DVKVTQSSRYLVKRTGEKVFLECVQDMDHENMFWYRQDPGLGLRLIYFSYDVKMKEKGDIPEGYSVSREKKERFSLILESASTNQTSMYLCASSSLVDSIKNTEAFFGQGTRLTVV.

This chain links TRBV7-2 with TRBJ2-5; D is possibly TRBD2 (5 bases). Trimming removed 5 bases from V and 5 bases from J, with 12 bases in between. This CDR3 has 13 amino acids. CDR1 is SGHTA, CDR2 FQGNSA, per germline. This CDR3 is CASSPIASETQYF. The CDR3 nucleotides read TGTGCCAGCAGCCCCATAGCTAGCGAGACCCAGTACTTC.

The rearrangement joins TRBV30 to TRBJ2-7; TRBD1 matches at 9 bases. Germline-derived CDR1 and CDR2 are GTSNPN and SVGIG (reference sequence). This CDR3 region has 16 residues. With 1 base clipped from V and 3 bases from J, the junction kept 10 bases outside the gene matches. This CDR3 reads CAWSGSPGTGHYEQYF. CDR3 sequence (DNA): TGTGCCTGGAGTGGTAGTCCCGGGACAGGGCACTACGAGCAGTACTTC.